Below are 18 T cell receptor beta chains sequenced from a single sample in a study of radiotherapy plus CTLA-4 blockade in lung cancer. Here immunoSEQ multiplex PCR was the method, and the copy in TCRdb shows in-frame clones only, minus some. The data contain roughly 75,000 clones, approximately 80% of them singletons. Sequenced here: peripheral blood, sampled from a patient treated with radiotherapy plus ipilimumab. All receptors derive from a human donor with non-small cell lung cancer who had stable disease on radiotherapy plus ipilimumab.

The chain joins TRBV27 to TRBJ2-1; D not certain. The CDR3 loop spans 14 amino acids. V lost 0 bases and J 3 bases, leaving 6 bases between the germline ends. Germline CDR1 MNHEY, CDR2 SMNVEV (reference sequence). CDR3 coding DNA: TGTGCCAGCAGTTTATCGGGCGACTACAATGAGCAGTTCTTC. Translation: CASSLSGDYNEQFF.

V and J are TRBV30 and TRBJ1-4; 7 nucleotides line up with TRBD1. CDR1 is GTSNPN and CDR2 is SVGIG in the germline V gene (reference sequence). Trimming at V came to 5 bases and at J to 2 bases, leaving 5 bases not matched to a gene. The CDR3 contains 14 residues. The CDR3 DNA sequence: TGTGCCTGGGACAGGGAATCGACTAATGAAAAACTGTTTTTT. Translating it yields CAWDRESTNEKLFF. The full variable domain, rest sourced from reference TRBV30 and TRBJ1-4, is SQTIHQWPATLVQPVGSPLSLECTVEGTSNPNLYWYRQAAGRGLQLLFYSVGIGQISSEVPQNLSASRPQDRQFILSSKKLLLSDSGFYLCAWDRESTNEKLFFGSGTQLSVL.

The chain employs TRBV5-4 and TRBJ1-1; TRBD1 agrees at 12 bases. The junction had 12 bases not matched to a gene; V was cut back by 3 bases and J by 3 bases. Germline-derived CDR1 and CDR2 are SGHNT and YYREEE (reference sequence). This CDR3 spans 18 amino acids. CDR3 in DNA: TGTGCCAGCAGCTCACCTCTCGGGACAGGGGGCGCCTACACTGAAGCTTTCTTT. Its protein is CASSSPLGTGGAYTEAFF.

CDR3 protein: CATSRHIAGGNNEQYF. CDR3 sequence (DNA): TGTGCCACCAGCAGACATATAGCGGGAGGGAACAACGAGCAGTACTTC. The chain combines TRBV15 with TRBJ2-7; 11 bases fit TRBD2. CDR1 and CDR2 from the germline V gene are LNHNV and YYDKDF (reference sequence). CDR3 length equals 16 residues. V trimming: 2 bases; J trimming: 5 bases; junction bases outside the gene matches: 8.

The chain couples TRBV7-7 to TRBJ2-2, with a tentative D call TRBD2 (6 bases). Trimming cost V 5 bases and J 0 bases, with 13 bases left between them. This CDR3 is built from 16 residues. Germline loops: CDR1 SSHAT, CDR2 FNYEAQ (reference sequence). CDR3 sequence: CASSPLAGTNTGELFF. The CDR3 region has the DNA TGTGCCAGCAGCCCCCTTGCGGGAACGAACACCGGGGAGCTGTTTTTT.

The V gene is TRBV5-1, the J gene TRBJ2-1; TRBD2 agrees at 12 bases. CDR1 and CDR2 from the germline V gene are SGHRS and YFSETQ. The J segment lost 7 bases and the V segment lost 4 bases, leaving 3 bases of the junction unmatched. The CDR3 sequence is 14 residues long. The CDR3 nucleotides are TGCGCCAGCAGCCGGGGGACTAGCGGGAATGAGCAGTTCTTC. This encodes CASSRGTSGNEQFF.

The chain couples TRBV6-5 to TRBJ1-1, with TRBD1 matching 9 bases. The germline gives CDR1 MNHEY, CDR2 SVGAGI. The CDR3 has 13 amino acids. The trim removed 5 bases at V and 5 bases at J, leaving 3 bases unmatched. CDR3: CASSGQGKTEAFF. Written as DNA, the CDR3 is TGTGCCAGCAGTGGACAGGGGAAGACTGAAGCTTTCTTT.

The CDR3 region is CASTPGTGFYNEQFF. Here the CDR3 DNA reads TGTGCCAGCACACCCGGGACAGGGTTCTACAATGAGCAGTTCTTC. The J gene is TRBJ2-1, the V gene TRBV28; 9 nucleotides line up with TRBD1. This CDR3 comprises 15 residues. Trimming took 7 bases from V and 3 from J; bases not matched to a gene: 7. CDR1 is MDHEN, CDR2 SYDVKM, per germline.

The chain carries TRBV5-4 and TRBJ1-3; 8 nucleotides match TRBD1. The CDR3 length is 14 residues. CDR1 is SGHNT, CDR2 YYREEE, per germline (reference sequence). After removal of 4 bases from V and 7 bases from J, the junction contained 7 bases not matched to a gene. CDR3 nucleotide sequence: TGTGCCAGCAGCCTACAGGGGGGTCGGAACACCATATATTTT. Its protein product is CASSLQGGRNTIYF.

A few counts support this clone. This rearrangement joins TRBV18 to TRBJ2-7; TRBD2 might be the D (6 bases). V lost 6 bases to trimming and J lost 0 bases, with 12 bases between them. Germline assignment: CDR1 KGHSH and CDR2 LQKENI. This CDR3 has 14 residues. The CDR3 sequence is CASSPSRDSYEQYF. The CDR3 region has the DNA TGTGCCAGCTCCCCTTCGCGGGACTCCTACGAGCAGTACTTC.

This rearrangement joins TRBV5-1 to TRBJ2-5; D tentatively fits TRBD1 or TRBD2 (5 bases each). The V and J ends lost 2 bases and 4 bases respectively, with 15 bases between them. Per germline, CDR1 SGHRS and CDR2 YFSETQ. This CDR3 has 15 amino acids. CDR3 loop: CASSFTGSGTETQYF. CDR3 nucleotide sequence: TGCGCCAGCAGCTTCACGGGGAGTGGGACAGAGACCCAGTACTTC.

The rearrangement uses TRBV30 and TRBJ2-2; TRBD1 aligns across 9 bases. Germline loops: CDR1 GTSNPN, CDR2 SVGIG (reference sequence). The junction had 4 bases not matched to a gene; V was cut back by 3 bases and J by 5 bases. This CDR3 has 14 residues. CDR3 sequence reads: CAWRQGAGTGELFF. The CDR3 DNA reads as TGTGCCTGGAGACAGGGGGCAGGGACCGGGGAGCTGTTTTTT.

V and J are TRBV5-4 and TRBJ1-2; 9 nucleotides align to TRBD1. This CDR3 has 17 amino acids. From germline, CDR1 is SGHNT and CDR2 YYREEE (reference sequence). V shed 0 bases and J 1 base; nucleotides not matched to a gene: 7. The CDR3 DNA reads as TGTGCCAGCAGCTTGGGCCTTCGACAGGGGGGTAACTATGGCTACACCTTC. Amino acid sequence: CASSLGLRQGGNYGYTF.

The chain joins TRBV5-4 to TRBJ2-2; D might be TRBD1 or TRBD2, each matching 6 bases. This CDR3 is 17 amino acids long. Germline V CDR1 and CDR2: SGHNT, YYREEE (reference sequence). Trimming shortened V by 0 bases and J by 0 bases, and 12 bases separated the two germline ends. The CDR3 protein is CASSLGGAQANTGELFF. CDR3 nucleotides: TGTGCCAGCAGCTTGGGGGGGGCACAGGCGAACACCGGGGAGCTGTTTTTT. The complete variable domain, with remaining parts taken from reference TRBV5-4 and TRBJ2-2, reads ETGVTQSPTHLIKTRGQQVTLRCSSQSGHNTVSWYQQALGQGPQFIFQYYREEENGRGNFPPRFSGLQFPNYSSELNVNALELDDSALYLCASSLGGAQANTGELFFGEGSRLTVL.

This chain connects TRBV7-2 to TRBJ1-3, with D uncertain. The CDR3 spans 17 residues. The V end lost 0 bases, the J end lost 0 bases, and 12 bases lay between the germline ends. Looked up from germline, CDR1 is SGHTA and CDR2 is FQGNSA. The chain's CDR3 is CASSLASTASSGNTIYF. The CDR3 region has the DNA TGTGCCAGCAGCTTAGCGAGCACGGCCAGCTCTGGAAACACCATATATTTT.

This rearrangement joins TRBV4-1 to TRBJ1-5; TRBD1 is a possible D gene (5 bases). There are 13 residues in the CDR3. Trimming removed 4 bases at V and 4 bases at J, with 8 bases between. CDR1 MGHRA and CDR2 YSYEKL come from the germline V gene. The chain's CDR3 is CASSLQANQPQHF. CDR3 coding DNA: TGCGCCAGCAGCCTACAGGCTAATCAGCCCCAGCATTTT.

The genes are TRBV6-5 and TRBJ1-3; D gene ambiguous. The CDR3 contains 13 residues. The germline CDR1 and CDR2 sequences are MNHEY and SVGAGI. V dropped 7 bases and J dropped 3 bases, with 10 bases sitting between them. CDR3: CASTLNYGNTIYF. The CDR3, as DNA: TGTGCCAGCACCCTGAACTATGGAAACACCATATATTTT.

This chain joins TRBV11-2 and TRBJ2-3; D gene uncertain. Deletions cut 2 bases from V and 2 bases from J, with 14 bases between. The CDR3 runs 16 residues. The V gene's germline CDR1 is SGHAT and CDR2 FQNNGV. The CDR3 sequence is CASSLLARSVTDTQYF. The CDR3 region has the DNA TGTGCCAGCAGCTTATTAGCTAGATCGGTCACAGATACGCAGTATTTT.